These T cell receptor beta chains were read from a single sample in a study of CXCR3-negative and CXCR3-positive naive CD8 T cells. Following a re-call of the 5' RACE reads, TCRdb has one entry per CDR3 protein and lacks DNA. The sample includes 100,000 to 150,000 distinct CDR3 sequences. Sequencing used naive CXCR3- CD8+ T cells from blood. These receptors were collected from a human donor in good health. Some clones in this sample may be carry-over from other donors' samples. CDR3s include the opening cysteine and the closing phenylalanine or tryptophan. Fields, in order: J gene, V gene, CDR3 protein.

j_gene: TRBJ2-7; v_gene: TRBV6-2/TRBV6-3; CDR3aa: CASISLAPYEQYF
j_gene: TRBJ2-7; v_gene: TRBV12-3/TRBV12-4; CDR3aa: CASAVSGGGSYEQYF
j_gene: TRBJ2-1; v_gene: TRBV7-9; CDR3aa: CASTPNKAGSGTRGYNEQFF
j_gene: TRBJ2-1; v_gene: TRBV7-6; CDR3aa: CASRFKVGRPDNEQLF
j_gene: TRBJ1-1; v_gene: TRBV18; CDR3aa: CASSPDRAYTEAFF
j_gene: TRBJ2-1; v_gene: TRBV20-1; CDR3aa: CSASAQGGFAYNEQFF
j_gene: TRBJ2-3; v_gene: TRBV5-1; CDR3aa: CASSLTTSRADTQYF
j_gene: TRBJ2-7; v_gene: TRBV7-3; CDR3aa: CASSLLDRTPYEQYF
j_gene: TRBJ2-3; v_gene: TRBV7-2; CDR3aa: CASSGPYRTDTQYF
j_gene: TRBJ1-1; v_gene: TRBV5-1; CDR3aa: CASSPPGTGVTEAFF
j_gene: TRBJ2-1; v_gene: TRBV11-2; CDR3aa: CASSLASDNEQFF
j_gene: TRBJ1-4; v_gene: TRBV7-9; CDR3aa: CASSGQGATNEKLFF
j_gene: TRBJ2-7; v_gene: TRBV9; CDR3aa: CASSARPGEQYF
j_gene: TRBJ1-4; v_gene: TRBV4-3; CDR3aa: CASSQDKAYLGSNEKLFF
j_gene: TRBJ2-3; v_gene: TRBV5-6; CDR3aa: CASSPFSTDTQYF
j_gene: TRBJ2-1; v_gene: TRBV12-3/TRBV12-4; CDR3aa: CASSLTTKYNEQFF
j_gene: TRBJ1-5; v_gene: TRBV27; CDR3aa: CASSLWGSNQPQHF
j_gene: TRBJ2-1; v_gene: TRBV29-1; CDR3aa: CSVEFGAGVGNEQFF
j_gene: TRBJ2-1; v_gene: TRBV29-1; CDR3aa: CSVEDIERGVINEQFF
j_gene: TRBJ2-5; v_gene: TRBV23-1; CDR3aa: CASSQFTLDQETQYF
j_gene: TRBJ2-7; v_gene: TRBV11-2; CDR3aa: CASSSPSDVGSWEQYF
j_gene: TRBJ1-1; v_gene: TRBV6-2/TRBV6-3; CDR3aa: CASSVGGHTEAFF
j_gene: TRBJ2-3; v_gene: TRBV9; CDR3aa: CASSGRGGLAVNTQYF
j_gene: TRBJ2-5; v_gene: TRBV11-1; CDR3aa: CASSFSRVETQYF
j_gene: TRBJ1-1; v_gene: TRBV7-9; CDR3aa: CASSQLGLNTEAFF
j_gene: TRBJ2-2; v_gene: TRBV4-2; CDR3aa: CASSQDPGRELFF
j_gene: TRBJ2-7; v_gene: TRBV7-2; CDR3aa: CASSLFGGSYEQYF
j_gene: TRBJ2-4; v_gene: TRBV2; CDR3aa: CASSDPTEAKNIQYF
j_gene: TRBJ2-1; v_gene: TRBV7-9; CDR3aa: CASSLAELAGAHLF
j_gene: TRBJ2-3; v_gene: TRBV5-1; CDR3aa: CASSAANYLAGAADTQYF
j_gene: TRBJ2-3; v_gene: TRBV6-1; CDR3aa: CASSGTTDTTDTQYF
j_gene: TRBJ2-7; v_gene: TRBV20-1; CDR3aa: CSARESGGASYEQYF
j_gene: TRBJ2-3; v_gene: TRBV29-1; CDR3aa: CSVEGSSGTDTQYF
j_gene: TRBJ2-1; v_gene: TRBV29-1; CDR3aa: CSVDSGIYNEQFF
j_gene: TRBJ2-1; v_gene: TRBV7-9; CDR3aa: CASSPPRTERYNEQFF
j_gene: TRBJ2-7; v_gene: TRBV29-1; CDR3aa: CSVEGLGDSYEQYF
j_gene: TRBJ1-5; v_gene: TRBV5-1; CDR3aa: CASSLRIGGAGQPQHF
j_gene: TRBJ2-7; v_gene: TRBV29-1; CDR3aa: CSAYTGVSYEQYF
j_gene: TRBJ2-1; v_gene: TRBV14; CDR3aa: CASSQVYYEQFF
j_gene: TRBJ1-2; v_gene: TRBV9; CDR3aa: CASSTSTGDGYTF
j_gene: TRBJ2-7; v_gene: TRBV19; CDR3aa: CASSWGQGFSYEQYF
j_gene: TRBJ1-2; v_gene: TRBV14; CDR3aa: CASSQDPGLFSYGYTF
j_gene: TRBJ1-2; v_gene: TRBV29-1; CDR3aa: CSVPTGFGYTF
j_gene: TRBJ2-1; v_gene: TRBV4-3; CDR3aa: CASSQWSLNEQFF
j_gene: TRBJ2-7; v_gene: TRBV28; CDR3aa: CASSFDPGVQYEQYF
j_gene: TRBJ2-7; v_gene: TRBV5-1; CDR3aa: CASSLESGLRVPRYEQYF
j_gene: TRBJ2-2; v_gene: TRBV28; CDR3aa: CASSDGTTYTGELFF
j_gene: TRBJ2-1; v_gene: TRBV7-9; CDR3aa: CASSPYREGGSYNEQFF
j_gene: TRBJ2-1; v_gene: TRBV10-3; CDR3aa: CAISESSGRVPYEQYF
j_gene: TRBJ1-1; v_gene: TRBV19; CDR3aa: CASSTLEGVPPEAFF
j_gene: TRBJ2-2; v_gene: TRBV20-1; CDR3aa: CSAREGPNTGELFF
j_gene: TRBJ2-1; v_gene: TRBV29-1; CDR3aa: CSVEPFVGEHSYNEQFF
j_gene: TRBJ2-1; v_gene: TRBV12-3/TRBV12-4; CDR3aa: CASSFGLGPLNEQFF
j_gene: TRBJ2-7; v_gene: TRBV15; CDR3aa: CATSRVPGASISYEQYF
j_gene: TRBJ2-1; v_gene: TRBV28; CDR3aa: CASRLAGGYNEQFF
j_gene: TRBJ2-7; v_gene: TRBV7-6; CDR3aa: CASSSGQQTPYEQYF
j_gene: TRBJ2-1; v_gene: TRBV7-9; CDR3aa: CASSTTQPTPDRGQTYNEQFF
j_gene: TRBJ2-5; v_gene: TRBV4-3; CDR3aa: CASSPTGTGRQETQYF
j_gene: TRBJ1-5; v_gene: TRBV5-1; CDR3aa: CASSLSGSQPQHF